Listed below are T cell receptor beta chains from one sample, sequenced in a study of shared clonotypes between healthy human individuals. The protocol was immunoSEQ multiplex PCR, while the TCRdb copy is restricted to in-frame clones and leaves out a portion. The sample yields fewer than 650,000 clones, roughly four fifths seen once. Sequenced: PBMCs. The receptors were sampled from a woman aged 40 to 55 in good health. Some clones in this sample may be carry-over from other donors' samples. The conserved cysteine and the conserved F or W are not part of the CDR3 here.

v_call	j_call	cdr3_aa
TRBV7-2	TRBJ2-6	ASSETSGISGANVLT
TRBV29-1	TRBJ1-2	SVEEGGIIGYT
TRBV18	TRBJ2-5	ASKPGLAEGYQETQY
TRBV6-6	TRBJ2-7	ASSTTSGSSYKQC
TRBV7-2	TRBJ2-3	ASSLNQWGDTQY
TRBV5-1	TRBJ1-1	ASYQTEMNTEAF
TRBV29-1	TRBJ1-5	SVAGGDQPQH
TRBV2	TRBJ1-2	ASSEGRDRGYT
TRBV28	TRBJ1-5	ASSLYRNQPQH
TRBV6-1	TRBJ1-2	ASSPGQDRAYGYT
TRBV2	TRBJ1-5	ASSGGDRNQPQH
TRBV29-1	TRBJ1-1	SVGQRTTGNTEAF
TRBV2	TRBJ1-4	ASSPPAQGLEKLF
TRBV28	TRBJ1-2	ASSSGQGSYGYT
TRBV18	TRBJ1-1	ASSPDGMNTEAF
TRBV13	TRBJ2-1	ASSKQGAYYNEQF
TRBV7-9	TRBJ2-1	ASSLSGSYNEQF
TRBV5-1	TRBJ1-2	ASSKDRYGYT
TRBV19	TRBJ2-1	ASSMPETWDVNEQF
TRBV7-2	TRBJ2-3	ASSLTGHGTDTQY
TRBV30	TRBJ2-5	AWSVVWDRRIQETQY
TRBV30	TRBJ2-7	AWSGGLAGLGYEQY
TRBV19	TRBJ2-7	ASSIGSYEQY
TRBV7-2	TRBJ2-3	ASSLGGLAGADTQY
TRBV20-1	TRBJ2-5	SATAGETQY
TRBV27	TRBJ1-1	ASSFGQNTEAF
TRBV7-3	TRBJ2-2	ASSKAGTSVDTGELF
TRBV10-2	TRBJ2-7	ASSESRRGFKPLYEQY
TRBV7-3	TRBJ2-3	ASSLRPSGRGMDTQY
TRBV28	TRBJ2-1	ASSRIGTSGVNEQF
TRBV19	TRBJ1-1	ASSTRVDTEAF
TRBV5-6	TRBJ2-5	ASNSGTSIQETQY
TRBV30	TRBJ2-1	AWRTGGVNEQF
TRBV6-5	TRBJ1-1	ASSDSGRPNTEAF
TRBV6-6	TRBJ2-5	ASTTTKGALETQY
TRBV7-9	TRBJ1-1	ASSPGGLNTEAF
TRBV4-3	TRBJ1-4	ASSPRRSNEKLF
TRBV7-8	TRBJ1-3	ASSPQGLTGNTIY
TRBV10-3	TRBJ2-7	AIGGTGASYEQY
TRBV29-1	TRBJ2-3	SVDNRTVWADTQY
TRBV7-8	TRBJ2-2	ASSPRTGTGELF
TRBV29-1	TRBJ1-5	SVGYGTVNQPQH
TRBV29-1	TRBJ2-7	SVDAQGEHEQY
TRBV7-3	TRBJ2-1	ASSVAQGIYNEQF
TRBV4-1	TRBJ1-3	ASSPTGSYYSGNTIY
TRBV27	TRBJ2-1	ASSLSRGNEQF
TRBV5-1	NA	ASSPLTSGTDEQY
TRBV11-2	TRBJ2-3	ASSLGISSGTDTQY